The rows below give T cell receptor beta chains drawn from one sample of a study of siplizumab effects on memory and regulatory T cells. TCRdb's copy holds only in-frame clones and misses some; the assay was immunoSEQ multiplex PCR. The table shows 90,000 to 130,000 clones, with more than 90% occurring only once. Sequencing was performed on CD4+ T cells sorted from blood. The receptors here all came from a human donor in good health. Both conserved end residues are part of each CDR3. D genes are given only for firm matches. The size of a clone is reported for some rows only, either as once, few or many, or as a class for expanded clones.

D: NA; size: NA; J: TRBJ1-5; V: TRBV15; CDR3: CATSPRGEEPQHF
D: TRBD1; size: NA; J: TRBJ1-2; V: TRBV7-8; CDR3: CASSKTSRGTGGIYGYTF
D: TRBD2; size: NA; J: TRBJ2-3; V: TRBV30; CDR3: CAWSALAGGRDTQYF
D: NA; size: NA; J: TRBJ1-4; V: TRBV30; CDR3: CAWSVPGALGEKLFF
D: TRBD1; size: once; J: TRBJ1-1; V: TRBV10-1; CDR3: CASSEYRTGTEAFF
D: TRBD2; size: NA; J: TRBJ2-1; V: TRBV18; CDR3: CASSPLAGDYNEQFF
D: NA; size: NA; J: TRBJ1-5; V: TRBV6-6; CDR3: CASTAVPNQPQHF
D: TRBD1; size: NA; J: TRBJ1-2; V: TRBV6-5; CDR3: CASSFHRGRVDGYTF
D: TRBD1; size: NA; J: TRBJ2-7; V: TRBV18; CDR3: CASSPPNRQGGTYEQYF
D: NA; size: NA; J: TRBJ2-1; V: TRBV5-6; CDR3: CASSLAGRVKQFF
D: TRBD1; size: NA; J: TRBJ2-7; V: TRBV6-4; CDR3: CASSDSGTGDTTTTYEQYF
D: TRBD1; size: NA; J: TRBJ2-3; V: TRBV10-2; CDR3: CASSEQGADTQYF
D: NA; size: NA; J: TRBJ1-4; V: TRBV18; CDR3: CASSPRDFSEKLFF
D: TRBD1; size: NA; J: TRBJ1-2; V: TRBV19; CDR3: CASSTAGTGGLSNYGYTF
D: NA; size: NA; J: TRBJ2-7; V: TRBV19; CDR3: CASSQGFSNYEQYF
D: NA; size: NA; J: TRBJ1-1; V: TRBV18; CDR3: CASSPSTDFSDRTEAFF
D: NA; size: once; J: TRBJ2-3; V: TRBV27; CDR3: CASSLGRRRTDTQYF
D: NA; size: NA; J: TRBJ1-2; V: TRBV18; CDR3: CASSPTLNYGYTF
D: NA; size: NA; J: TRBJ1-6; V: TRBV18; CDR3: CASSPTADYNSPLHF
D: NA; size: NA; J: TRBJ2-7; V: TRBV19; CDR3: CASSMQVTPSYEQYF
D: TRBD1; size: NA; J: TRBJ1-5; V: TRBV6-5; CDR3: CASSSGQGSQPQHF
D: TRBD2; size: NA; J: TRBJ2-2; V: TRBV11-3; CDR3: CASSAAGTSSGELFF
D: NA; size: NA; J: TRBJ1-1; V: TRBV21-1; CDR3: CASSKVETGLNTEAFF
D: NA; size: NA; J: TRBJ2-5; V: TRBV20-1; CDR3: CSASDQTQYF
D: NA; size: few; J: TRBJ2-7; V: TRBV7-2; CDR3: CASSRDRRTYEQYF
D: TRBD2; size: NA; J: TRBJ2-7; V: TRBV19; CDR3: CASSPPGRLGYEQYF
D: NA; size: NA; J: TRBJ1-1; V: TRBV6-1; CDR3: CASSEITGGTEAFF
D: NA; size: once; J: TRBJ1-1; V: TRBV7-8; CDR3: CASSLALGNTEAFF
D: NA; size: once; J: TRBJ1-2; V: TRBV7-2; CDR3: CASSFDGTGGGYTF
D: NA; size: NA; J: TRBJ1-5; V: TRBV5-6; CDR3: CASSDRQRSNNQPQHF
D: NA; size: NA; J: TRBJ1-1; V: TRBV6-6; CDR3: CASSSQYQNTEAFF
D: TRBD1; size: once; J: TRBJ1-1; V: TRBV5-6; CDR3: CASSWDRGTEAFF
D: TRBD2; size: NA; J: TRBJ2-3; V: TRBV5-1; CDR3: CASGPDGRTPDTQYF
D: NA; size: NA; J: TRBJ1-4; V: TRBV2; CDR3: CASQLNRPWERGEKLFF
D: TRBD1; size: once; J: TRBJ1-1; V: TRBV27; CDR3: CASRPRTGGYTEAFF
D: TRBD1; size: NA; J: TRBJ1-4; V: TRBV5-1; CDR3: CASSLTGDEKLFF
D: TRBD1; size: NA; J: TRBJ2-5; V: TRBV5-1; CDR3: CASTLQGAGETQYF
D: NA; size: NA; J: TRBJ1-3; V: TRBV5-6; CDR3: CASSLVGTDTIYF
D: NA; size: NA; J: TRBJ1-5; V: TRBV19; CDR3: CASSLRTTQPQHF
D: NA; size: NA; J: TRBJ1-5; V: TRBV5-4; CDR3: CASSFFIQPQHF
D: NA; size: NA; J: TRBJ2-7; V: TRBV10-3; CDR3: CAISESGGPYEQYF
D: NA; size: NA; J: TRBJ1-2; V: TRBV5-4; CDR3: CASSLNMGRYGYTF
D: NA; size: NA; J: TRBJ1-5; V: TRBV14; CDR3: CASWEVVPQHF
D: TRBD1; size: NA; J: TRBJ2-3; V: TRBV4-2; CDR3: CASSQVFLPGQGAVDTQYF
D: NA; size: few; J: TRBJ1-4; V: TRBV10-1; CDR3: CASSERLNEKLFF
D: NA; size: NA; J: TRBJ1-2; V: TRBV19; CDR3: CATSLPYTF
D: TRBD1; size: NA; J: TRBJ1-2; V: TRBV7-2; CDR3: CASSLEDRGYGYTF
D: NA; size: NA; J: TRBJ2-1; V: TRBV5-1; CDR3: CASSSPGNEQFF
D: TRBD2; size: NA; J: TRBJ2-3; V: TRBV27; CDR3: CASRLAGSSTDTQYF
D: TRBD2; size: NA; J: TRBJ2-1; V: TRBV7-9; CDR3: CASSLPGRAWNEQFF
D: NA; size: NA; J: TRBJ1-2; V: TRBV4-1; CDR3: CASSQVSGARLDGYTF
D: NA; size: NA; J: TRBJ1-1; V: TRBV2; CDR3: CASSVNRRASPIEAFF
D: NA; size: NA; J: TRBJ1-1; V: TRBV5-4; CDR3: CASSSERGYTEAFF